This passage covers 2 T cell receptor beta chains from one sample sequenced in a study of Graves' ophthalmopathy and Graves' hyperthyroidism. The sequenced template was RNA, covering the TCR beta CDR3 region. The library came from an HTBI-primed first-round RT-PCR and a second-round multiplex PCR. TCRdb independently ran MiXCR on the multiplex PCR reads; one entry per CDR3 protein. Of approximately 480,000 distinct CDR3 sequences listed, around 15% are singletons. Sequenced input: blood. The receptors shown here come from a woman in her 30s with Graves' ophthalmopathy.

This clonotype occurred many times. The CDR3 DNA reads TGTGCCACCGGGGGAGCAACAGTAAGGGCTTTCTTT. Its protein product is CATGGATVRAFF. This sequence joins TRBV15 and TRBJ1-1, with D tentatively TRBD1 (5 bases). Trimming shortened V by 8 bases and J by 11 bases, and 18 bases separated the two germline ends. The CDR3 loop spans 12 amino acids. Germline V gives CDR1 LNHNV, CDR2 YYDKDF (reference sequence).

The chain has TRBV3-1 and TRBJ2-4, with 7 bases identical to TRBD2. V was pared by 3 bases and J by 7 bases, with 6 bases of the junction left unmatched. Germline values: CDR1 LGHDT, CDR2 YNNKEL (reference sequence). The CDR3 sequence is 14 residues long. The CDR3 protein is CASSHGAGRNIQYF. CDR3 nucleotides: TGTGCCAGCAGCCATGGAGCGGGACGGAACATTCAGTACTTC.